In this sample, the clone carrying this TCR beta chain turned up many times. These data belong to a study of shared clonotypes between healthy human individuals. Trimming shortened V by 0 bases and J by 0 bases, and 6 bases separated the two germline ends. The CDR3 loop spans 16 amino acids. Germline CDR1 reads LGHNA; CDR2 reads YNFKEQ. The protocol was immunoSEQ multiplex PCR, while the TCRdb copy is restricted to in-frame clones and leaves out a portion. The sample holds hundreds of thousands of clones, 60% to 80% seen once. The sequence came from a woman aged 40 to 50 in good health. Some clones in this sample may be carry-over from other donors' samples. The genes are TRBV4-2 and TRBJ2-6; D unresolved. Sequences were obtained from PBMCs. CDR3 DNA: TGTGCCAGCAGCCAAGATGATAGCTCTGGGGCCAACGTCCTGACTTTC. This gives the protein CASSQDDSSGANVLTF.